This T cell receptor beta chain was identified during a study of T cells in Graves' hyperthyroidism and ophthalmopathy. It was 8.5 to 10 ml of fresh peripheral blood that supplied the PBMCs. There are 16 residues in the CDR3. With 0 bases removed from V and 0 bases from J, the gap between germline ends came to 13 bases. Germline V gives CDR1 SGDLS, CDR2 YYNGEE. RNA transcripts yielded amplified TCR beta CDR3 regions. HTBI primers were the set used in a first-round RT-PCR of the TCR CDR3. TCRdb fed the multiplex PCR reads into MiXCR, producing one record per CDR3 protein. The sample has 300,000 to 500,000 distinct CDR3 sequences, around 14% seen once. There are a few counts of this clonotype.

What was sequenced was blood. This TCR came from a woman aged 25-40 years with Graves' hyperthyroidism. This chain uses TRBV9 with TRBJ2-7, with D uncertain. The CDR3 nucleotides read TGTGCCAGCAGCGTAGCCCCACAAGTCGACTCCTACGAGCAGTACTTC. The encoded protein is CASSVAPQVDSYEQYF.